The 18 T cell receptor beta chains in this list originate from one sample, sequenced in a study of T cells in tuberculosis. Time point given: new active TB diagnosis, blood taken before or within 7 days of starting treatment. Sequenced by immunoSEQ multiplex PCR; TCRdb stores in-frame clones only, minus some. The sample contains roughly 35,000 clones, about 90% of which appear only once. The material sequenced was PBMCs, taken at tuberculosis diagnosis. The source is an adult with tuberculosis. Some clones in this sample may be carry-over from other donors' samples.

This clone was counted once. The CDR3 sequence is CASTPGQGAWGYTF. CDR3 DNA: TGTGCCAGCACCCCGGGACAGGGGGCTTGGGGCTACACCTTC. This chain links TRBV7-2 with TRBJ1-2; 12 nucleotides agree with TRBD1. The CDR3 is 14 amino acids. The V and J ends lost 7 bases and 8 bases, in that order; junction bases with no gene match: 8. CDR1 SGHTA and CDR2 FQGNSA come from the germline V gene.

This clone has just one count. The genes are TRBV6-4 and TRBJ2-1, with D hard to call. Germline CDR1 is MRHNA and CDR2 is SNTAGT. Trimming pared 6 bases from V and 5 bases from J, leaving 14 bases between. CDR3 length equals 14 residues. CDR3: CASRIRSSHNEQFF. The CDR3 DNA sequence: TGTGCCAGCAGAATCAGGTCGTCCCACAATGAGCAGTTCTTC.

The chain recombines TRBV27 with TRBJ2-7; TRBD1 is a possible D gene (6 bases). Trimming shortened V by 6 bases and J by 5 bases, and 23 bases separated the two germline ends. Germline loops: CDR1 MNHEY, CDR2 SMNVEV (reference sequence). This CDR3 spans 16 amino acids. The CDR3 bases are TGTGCCAGCAGCGAAACCCCGACAGGAGTGGGGAACGAGCAGTACTTC. Translation gives CASSETPTGVGNEQYF.

The chain has TRBV5-1 and TRBJ2-3; 14 positions match TRBD2. The CDR3 runs 15 residues. CDR1 and CDR2 from the germline V gene are SGHRS and YFSETQ. J was trimmed by 4 bases and V by 4 bases; bases with no gene match: 2. The CDR3 is CASSGTSGGADTQYF. The CDR3 coding sequence is TGCGCCAGCAGCGGGACTAGCGGGGGAGCAGATACGCAGTATTTT.

This sequence joins TRBV5-4 and TRBJ2-7, with TRBD1 as a possible D gene (7 bases). CDR3 size: 16 residues. The germline V and J ends were trimmed by 5 bases and 7 bases, with 25 bases remaining between them. Germline V CDR1 and CDR2: SGHNT, YYREEE (reference sequence). CDR3 residues: CASRTGQEGPAEEQYF. In DNA form, the CDR3 reads TGTGCCAGCAGAACTGGACAGGAGGGGCCCGCTGAGGAGCAGTACTTC.

The V gene is TRBV18, the J gene TRBJ1-5; a weak D match, TRBD1 (5 bases). The V gene's germline CDR1 is KGHSH and CDR2 LQKENI. This CDR3 has 14 residues. V lost 6 bases and J 1 base, leaving 10 bases between the germline ends. CDR3 amino acids: CASSQGTSNQPQHF. In nucleotides, the CDR3 is TGTGCCAGCTCTCAGGGTACGAGCAATCAGCCCCAGCATTTT.

The V and J genes are TRBV25-1 and TRBJ1-2; tentatively, D is TRBD1 (5 bases). The CDR3 contains 16 residues. Germline V gene lookup returns CDR1 MGHDK and CDR2 SYGVNS. With 0 bases removed from V and 6 bases from J, the gap between germline ends came to 17 bases. The CDR3 spells CASSEYPGGVMNGYTF. In nucleotides, the CDR3 is TGTGCCAGCAGTGAATATCCCGGGGGGGTAATGAATGGCTACACCTTC.

The V gene is TRBV18, the J gene TRBJ2-4; D may be TRBD1 (5 bases). Trimming pared 5 bases from V and 4 bases from J, leaving 15 bases between. This CDR3 comprises 15 residues. Germline V gene lookup returns CDR1 KGHSH and CDR2 LQKENI. CDR3 in DNA: TGTGCCAGCTCATCGATACAGGCTGAAAAAAACATTCAGTACTTC. Amino acid sequence: CASSSIQAEKNIQYF.

The table lists this clone with a few counts. J is TRBJ2-5 and V is TRBV6-5, with 7 bases fitting TRBD1. Germline loops: CDR1 MNHEY, CDR2 SVGAGI. The CDR3 spans 14 residues. J gave up 5 bases and V 0 bases, and 3 bases lay outside the gene matches. CDR3 protein: CASSYSDRPETQYF. For the CDR3, the DNA is TGTGCCAGCAGTTACTCGGACAGGCCCGAGACCCAGTACTTC.

The chain uses TRBV27 and TRBJ2-1; 14 bases fit TRBD2. The CDR3 is made up of 16 amino acids. Germline V lookup: CDR1 MNHEY, CDR2 SMNVEV (reference sequence). The junction had 8 bases not matched to a gene; V was cut back by 6 bases and J by 7 bases. CDR3 DNA sequence: TGTGCCAGCAGGATAGGGACTAGCGGGGGTAGGAATGAGCAGTTCTTC. Translating it yields CASRIGTSGGRNEQFF.

The chain is built from TRBV9 and TRBJ2-5; D might be TRBD2 (5 bases). This CDR3 is built from 15 residues. Germline V gene sequence: CDR1 SGDLS, CDR2 YYNGEE. V lost 0 bases and J 4 bases, leaving 13 bases between the germline ends. CDR3 nucleotides: TGTGCCAGCAGCGTAGGGGGTGAGGGTAGAGAGACCCAGTACTTC. It specifies CASSVGGEGRETQYF.

DNA of the CDR3: TGTGCCAGCAGCCGACAGGGGGCTACTGAGACCCAGTACTTC. It specifies CASSRQGATETQYF. The J gene is TRBJ2-5, the V gene TRBV5-4, with 10 bases that match TRBD1. CDR1 is SGHNT and CDR2 is YYREEE in the germline V gene (reference sequence). V shed 4 bases and J 5 bases; nucleotides not matched to a gene: 5. The CDR3 is 14 residues long.

This chain connects TRBV29-1 to TRBJ1-2; TRBD1 matches at 7 bases. The trim removed 0 bases at V and 5 bases at J, leaving 9 bases unmatched. The CDR3 spans 15 residues. Looked up from germline, CDR1 is SQVTM and CDR2 is ANQGSEA. The CDR3 loop reads CSVEDEGARSYGYTF. Written as DNA, the CDR3 is TGCAGCGTTGAAGATGAGGGGGCGAGGTCTTATGGCTACACCTTC.

J is TRBJ1-5 and V is TRBV19; D gene uncertain. The CDR3 is 13 amino acids. Germline-derived CDR1 and CDR2 are LNHDA and SQIVND (reference sequence). Trimming took off 3 bases at V and 7 bases at J, with 10 bases between the two ends. Here the CDR3 DNA reads TGTGCCAGTAGTATGGGCCCTCGGCAGCCCCAGCATTTT. Amino acid sequence: CASSMGPRQPQHF.

The table lists this clone with a count of one. Other DNA sequences from this sample encode an identical CDR3 as well. The chain employs TRBV27 and TRBJ2-7, with 8 bases that match TRBD2. The germline gives CDR1 MNHEY, CDR2 SMNVEV (reference sequence). V lost 5 bases to trimming and J lost 2 bases; unmatched junction nucleotides: 5. The CDR3 sequence is 14 residues long. CDR3 DNA: TGTGCCAGCAGTCCCCGGGGGGGCCCCTACGAGCAGTACTTC. Protein sequence: CASSPRGGPYEQYF.

This chain uses TRBV9 with TRBJ1-1; D may be TRBD1 (6 bases). The germline CDR1 and CDR2 sequences are SGDLS and YYNGEE. The CDR3 is made up of 16 amino acids. Trimming took 4 bases from V and 1 from J, leaving 17 bases between them. CDR3 bases: TGTGCCAGCAGCCCCCTGGGGGGGGCGGCGAACACTGAAGCTTTCTTT. It yields the protein CASSPLGGAANTEAFF.

The rearrangement links TRBV7-2 to TRBJ1-5; D call uncertain. The CDR3 is 13 amino acids. The germline V gene encodes CDR1 SGHTA and CDR2 FQGNSA. V lost 0 bases and J 5 bases, leaving 5 bases between the germline ends. This CDR3 reads CASSLALDQPQHF. DNA for the CDR3: TGTGCCAGCAGCTTAGCTCTAGATCAGCCCCAGCATTTT.

The chain couples TRBV10-3 to TRBJ1-4, with D uncertain. This CDR3 is 18 amino acids long. Germline V gene lookup returns CDR1 ENHRY and CDR2 SYGVKD. The V end lost 0 bases, the J end lost 7 bases, and 21 bases lay between the germline ends. The CDR3 loop is CAISESRYPGRVIEKLFF. CDR3 bases: TGTGCCATCAGTGAGTCGCGATACCCCGGCCGGGTTATTGAAAAACTGTTTTTT.